Below are 13 T cell receptor beta chains sequenced from a single sample in a study of blood T cell repertoires in COVID-19. The table came from immunoSEQ multiplex PCR; TCRdb's copy has only in-frame clones and leaves some out. This sample carries a few hundred thousand clones, around 88% of them seen once, and the ten largest clones take about 1.2%. Material: peripheral blood. These receptors were obtained from a woman aged 50 to 65 with acute or convalescent COVID-19.

V is TRBV7-2 and J is TRBJ2-7; 8 bases line up with TRBD2. CDR1 and CDR2 from the germline V gene are SGHTA and FQGNSA. The CDR3 totals 14 residues. With V trimmed by 4 bases and J by 7 bases, 9 bases remained unmatched. In nucleotides, the CDR3 is TGTGCCAGCAGCTCCCCCAGACTAGCGCAAGAGCAGTACTTC. Its protein product is CASSSPRLAQEQYF.

The chain joins TRBV4-1 to TRBJ2-1; the D gene is possibly TRBD1 (6 bases). Trimming cost V 3 bases and J 4 bases, with 13 bases left between them. CDR1 MGHRA and CDR2 YSYEKL come from the germline V gene. The CDR3 extends over 15 amino acids. The CDR3 is CASSQVTGFYNEQFF. CDR3 DNA sequence: TGCGCCAGCAGCCAGGTGACAGGCTTTTACAATGAGCAGTTCTTC.

The chain links TRBV3-1 (or the pseudogene TRBV3-2) to TRBJ2-1; TRBD1 is a possible D gene (6 bases). The ends were cut back, 3 bases at V and 9 bases at J, with 15 bases in the middle. The CDR3 has 14 amino acids. Germline-derived CDR1 and CDR2 are LGHDT and YNNKEL (reference sequence). CDR3 sequence: CASSHLSGAAEQFF. The CDR3 DNA follows: TGTGCCAGCAGCCACCTCTCAGGGGCCGCTGAGCAGTTCTTC.

The genes are TRBV7-9 and TRBJ1-1; possible D gene TRBD1, 6 bases. The CDR3 length is 15 residues. Trimming removed 6 bases from V and 1 base from J, with 15 bases in between. CDR1 and CDR2 (germline): SEHNR, FQNEAQ (reference sequence). CDR3 loop: CASRASGDANTEAFF. The CDR3 DNA reads TGTGCCAGCAGGGCTTCAGGGGACGCGAACACTGAAGCTTTCTTT.

This clone was counted once. The chain carries TRBV9 and TRBJ1-1, with 8 bases aligning to TRBD1. This CDR3 contains 14 residues. From germline, CDR1 is SGDLS and CDR2 YYNGEE. V lost 4 bases to trimming and J lost 6 bases; unmatched junction nucleotides: 8. The CDR3 coding sequence is TGTGCCAGCAGCTACGGACAGGGAGAATCTGAAGCTTTCTTT. Translating it yields CASSYGQGESEAFF.

This clone was observed once. The chain combines TRBV19 with TRBJ1-2, with TRBD1 matching 9 bases. The CDR3 loop spans 15 amino acids. From germline, CDR1 is LNHDA and CDR2 SQIVND (reference sequence). The V segment lost 3 bases and the J segment 0 bases; nucleotides outside the gene matches: 2. CDR3 sequence: CASSIRTGANYGYTF. The CDR3 DNA follows: TGTGCCAGTAGTATTCGGACAGGGGCTAACTATGGCTACACCTTC.

This chain links TRBV5-1 with TRBJ1-1; the match to TRBD1 covers 7 bases. In germline, CDR1 is SGHRS, CDR2 YFSETQ. With V trimmed by 1 base and J by 0 bases, 0 bases remained unmatched. This CDR3 has 14 amino acids. The CDR3 bases are TGCGCCAGCAGCTTGACAGGGGTGAACACTGAAGCTTTCTTT. Its protein product is CASSLTGVNTEAFF.

In this sample, this clone turned up once. V gene TRBV6-5 combines with J gene TRBJ2-2; D unclear. Germline values: CDR1 MNHEY, CDR2 SVGAGI. The CDR3 spans 15 residues. V was clipped by 7 bases and J by 2 bases, with 14 bases between them. The CDR3 region has the DNA TGTGCCAGCAACAAAGTAGGAGTCAACACCGGGGAGCTGTTTTTT. Translation gives CASNKVGVNTGELFF.

The gene calls are TRBV24-1 and TRBJ2-2; 9 nucleotides line up with TRBD1. The V gene's germline CDR1 is KGHDR and CDR2 SFDVKD. Trimming removed 0 bases from V and 3 bases from J; junction bases left unmatched: 4. The CDR3 is 17 residues long. Here the CDR3 DNA reads TGTGCCACCAGTGATTTGGGACAGGGGCCACACACCGGGGAGCTGTTTTTT. Protein sequence: CATSDLGQGPHTGELFF.

The chain recombines TRBV30 with TRBJ1-5, with TRBD1 matching over 9 bases. This CDR3 region has 15 residues. The germline V gene encodes CDR1 GTSNPN and CDR2 SVGIG (reference sequence). After removal of 5 bases from V and 8 bases from J, the junction contained 13 bases not matched to a gene. This chain's CDR3 is CAWSASFRDREPQHF. In DNA, the CDR3 is TGTGCCTGGTCTGCTTCCTTCCGGGACAGGGAGCCCCAGCATTTT. Based on the CDR3 plus reference TRBV30 and TRBJ1-5, the full variable domain is SQTIHQWPATLVQPVGSPLSLECTVEGTSNPNLYWYRQAAGRGLQLLFYSVGIGQISSEVPQNLSASRPQDRQFILSSKKLLLSDSGFYLCAWSASFRDREPQHFGDGTRLSIL.

This chain links TRBV7-3 with TRBJ2-2; D unclear. V lost 1 base, J lost 7 bases, and 13 bases lay in between. The CDR3 is 15 amino acids. Germline-derived CDR1 and CDR2 are SGHTA and FQGTGA. The CDR3 DNA sequence: TGTGCCAGCAGCTTAATGGGTCCGTGGAGCGGGGAGCTGTTTTTT. Translating gives CASSLMGPWSGELFF.

The rearrangement links TRBV5-6 to TRBJ2-3; maybe TRBD1 (5 bases). From germline, CDR1 is SGHDT and CDR2 YYEEEE. The CDR3 runs 14 residues. Trimming took 3 bases from V and 4 from J, leaving 12 bases between them. The CDR3 sequence: CASSSTVSSDTQYF. DNA for the CDR3: TGTGCCAGCAGCTCGACAGTCTCGTCAGATACGCAGTATTTT. Full variable domain (remainder filled in from reference TRBV5-6 and TRBJ2-3): DAGVTQSPTHLIKTRGQQVTLRCSPKSGHDTVSWYQQALGQGPQFIFQYYEEEERQRGNFPDRFSGHQFPNYSSELNVNALLLGDSALYLCASSSTVSSDTQYFGPGTRLTVL.

This chain uses TRBV7-9 with TRBJ1-2, with D uncertain. Germline lookup yields CDR1 SEHNR and CDR2 FQNEAQ (reference sequence). The CDR3 covers 15 residues. Trimming stripped 5 bases from V and 0 bases from J, with 13 bases between. The CDR3 here is CASSRILGANYGYTF. The CDR3 DNA reads TGTGCCAGCAGCCGTATTCTGGGAGCTAACTATGGCTACACCTTC. The whole variable domain, filled in from reference TRBV7-9 and TRBJ1-2, reads DTGVSQNPRHKITKRGQNVTFRCDPISEHNRLYWYRQTLGQGPEFLTYFQNEAQLEKSRLLSDRFSAERPKGSFSTLEIQRTEQGDSAMYLCASSRILGANYGYTFGSGTRLTVV.